This record looks at one TCR beta chain sequence and its context. Its antigen is currently unknown. After removal of 2 bases from V and 0 bases from J, the junction contained 19 bases not matched to a gene. Per the germline V gene, CDR1 is MNHEY and CDR2 is SMNVEV (reference sequence). CDR3 length equals 21 residues. Using its own MiXCR run on the 5' RACE reads, TCRdb lists one record per CDR3 protein. The data hold around 480,000 distinct CDR3 sequences, with 14% observed a single time. This sample is part of a study of identical twins. Study observations and caveats: Twin-shared out-of-frame alpha sequences were enriched for low generation probability. These conclusions were based on statistical analysis (cross-sectional, not following the same donors). The study found that models underestimated out-of-frame TCR alpha sharing in monozygotic twins.

These data were likewise used in another study, on yellow fever vaccine responses in identical twins. That report adds: Among the twins, the vaccine T cell response reportedly seemed partly convergent and partly personalized.

What was sequenced was CD4+ T cells sorted from blood. This TCR was sampled from a woman between 18 and 29 years old in good health. The genes are TRBV27 and TRBJ2-7; 10 nucleotides match TRBD1. For the CDR3, the DNA is TGTGCCAGCAGTTTAAGGGCCCCCGGGACAGGGGAAGCTCTAAGCTCCTACGAGCAGTACTTC. Amino acids: CASSLRAPGTGEALSSYEQYF.